This T cell receptor (beta chain) is drawn from a study of T cells in Graves' hyperthyroidism and ophthalmopathy. The CDR3 contains 12 residues. In germline, CDR1 is MNHEY, CDR2 SVGEGT. Trimming stripped 2 bases from V and 6 bases from J, with 5 bases between. This clonotype was counted ten times or more. Authors of the study amplified TCR beta CDR3 regions from RNA transcripts. When the TCR CDR3 underwent first-round RT-PCR, the HTBI primer set was used. TCRdb re-analysed the multiplex PCR reads in MiXCR, keeping a single row per CDR3 protein. Of 600,000 to 650,000 distinct CDR3 sequences in the sample, around 15% are singletons; the top ten hold 3.8%.

This clonotype was obtained from a woman in her 30s with Graves' hyperthyroidism. The sequenced sample was blood. This chain links TRBV6-2 or TRBV6-3 with TRBJ2-1, with unresolved D. The CDR3 protein is CASSYPGNEQFF. The CDR3 DNA is TGTGCCAGCAGTTACCCGGGCAATGAGCAGTTCTTC.